This TCR beta chain was documented in a study of Ad26.COV2.S vaccination and SARS-CoV-2 variants. Whole-study context: Sample donor was a member of the COV1001 Ad26.COV2.S trial arm. Intramuscularly, Ad26.COV2.S was given either once or twice, 56 days apart.

This CDR3 region has 17 residues. The trim removed 7 bases at V and 0 bases at J, leaving 5 bases unmatched. Germline V gene lookup returns CDR1 SNHLY and CDR2 FYNNEI. Described treatment: approximately 18 received Ad26.COV2.S at low or high dose, single or two shots; 5 received placebo; per-sample allocation not given. Sample collection was performed on day 63 after the first vaccine or placebo injection. Findings of the study overall: Substantial breadth in spike-specific CD8+ and CD4+ T cell responses was reportedly seen after vaccination.

Here immunoSEQ multiplex PCR was the method, and the copy in TCRdb shows in-frame clones only, minus some. Found here are a few hundred thousand clones, approximately 89% of them singletons; the top ten hold around 1.9%. On this clone itself: The target antigen is unknown.

This TCR was sampled from a person aged 18-60 years who received the Ad26.COV2.S COVID-19 vaccine or a placebo. Source: peripheral blood, taken in a trial of Ad26.COV2.S vaccine versus placebo. The chain recombines TRBV2 with TRBJ2-6, with 11 bases identical to TRBD2. CDR3 DNA: TGTGCCAGCACCATTAGCGGGAGGGCCTCTGGGGCCAACGTCCTGACTTTC. This gives the protein CASTISGRASGANVLTF.